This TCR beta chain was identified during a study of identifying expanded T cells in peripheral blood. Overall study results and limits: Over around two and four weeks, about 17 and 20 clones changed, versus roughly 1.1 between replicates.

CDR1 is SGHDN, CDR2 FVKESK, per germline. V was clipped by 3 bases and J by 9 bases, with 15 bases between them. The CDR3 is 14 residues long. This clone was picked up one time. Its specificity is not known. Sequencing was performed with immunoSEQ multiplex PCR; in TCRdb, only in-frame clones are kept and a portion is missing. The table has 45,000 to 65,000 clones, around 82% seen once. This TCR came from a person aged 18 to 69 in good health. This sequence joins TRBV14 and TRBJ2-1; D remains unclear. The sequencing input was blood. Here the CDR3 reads CASSQKSLVGEQFF. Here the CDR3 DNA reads TGTGCCAGCAGCCAGAAGTCCCTAGTAGGTGAGCAGTTCTTC.